This record covers a single T cell receptor (beta chain). The antigen remains unidentified. This entry is derived from a study of blood T cells in healthy people across ages. Study results and caveats: Donors of long life had a larger count of naive CD4+ cells and greater diversity than aged donors. In older individuals, TCR beta diversity per million T cells was lower, falling roughly linearly with age.

Together with a sample-barcoded 5' primer, a J-beta primer mix was included in a second PCR lasting 7 to 11 cycles. Every cDNA molecule bore a tag from a template-switch adaptor containing 12 random nucleotides. Each CDR3 protein gets one entry after TCRdb re-called the 5' RACE reads with MiXCR. The profile shows about 670,000 distinct CDR3 sequences, approximately 40% of them singletons. Donors were systemically healthy Caucasian individuals from Russia aged about 6 to 95 years. This clonotype was obtained from an elderly man in good health. The sequencing sample was made of blood.

This CDR3 reads CASSSTGGIYNEQFF. The CDR3 bases are TGTGCCAGCAGTTCCACAGGGGGCATCTACAATGAGCAGTTCTTC. The rearrangement uses TRBV6-5 and TRBJ2-1; 9 bases are shared with TRBD1. J was trimmed by 3 bases and V by 4 bases; bases with no gene match: 4. From germline, CDR1 is MNHEY and CDR2 SVGAGI. The CDR3 length is 15 residues.